These 18 T cell receptor beta chains came from one sample sequenced in a study of coeliac disease. The repertoire was sequenced with immunoSEQ multiplex PCR; TCRdb's copy has only in-frame clones and lacks some. The sample contains 5,500 to 7,000 clones, around 65% of which appear only once. Sequences were obtained from lamina propria lymphocytes from the gut. The source of these receptors is a man between 50 and 59 years old with active celiac disease.

This chain links TRBV4-1 with TRBJ2-1; D is ambiguous. Germline V CDR1 and CDR2: MGHRA, YSYEKL. This CDR3 is 13 amino acids long. V was shortened by 1 base and J by 5 bases, with 6 bases between the two germline ends. The CDR3 protein is CASSQVAHNEQFF. The CDR3 bases are TGCGCCAGCAGCCAAGTGGCCCACAATGAGCAGTTCTTC.

The V and J genes are TRBV7-8 and TRBJ1-5; D unclear. V was cut by 5 bases and J by 4 bases, with 15 bases left in between. The CDR3 is made up of 15 amino acids. Germline V gives CDR1 SGHVS, CDR2 FQNEAQ. This CDR3 reads CASSAWVGLNQPQHF. The CDR3 DNA follows: TGTGCCAGCAGCGCCTGGGTGGGCCTAAATCAGCCCCAGCATTTT.

V is TRBV15 and J is TRBJ1-1; D not certain. This CDR3 contains 15 residues. V lost 0 bases, J lost 1 base, and 9 bases lay in between. Looked up from germline, CDR1 is LNHNV and CDR2 is YYDKDF (reference sequence). The CDR3 DNA reads as TGTGCCACCAGCAGAGATCTGAACGGGAACACTGAAGCTTTCTTT. Protein sequence: CATSRDLNGNTEAFF.

This clone was counted only a few times. The chain uses TRBV2 and TRBJ2-3; no reliable D call. V was trimmed by 6 bases and J by 3 bases, leaving 13 bases between them. Germline V gene data show CDR1 as SNHLY and CDR2 as FYNNEI. The CDR3 length is 14 residues. The CDR3 DNA reads TGTGCCAGCAGCCGTCAGGCCCCGACAGATACGCAGTATTTT. This gives the protein CASSRQAPTDTQYF.

This chain connects TRBV9 to TRBJ1-1; 10 nucleotides line up with TRBD1. Germline CDR1 and CDR2: SGDLS and YYNGEE. J lost 3 bases, V lost 3 bases, and 11 bases had no gene match. CDR3 length equals 17 residues. Written as DNA, the CDR3 is TGTGCCAGCAGCGCCTGGACAGGGGGTTATGTGGACACTGAAGCTTTCTTT. Protein product: CASSAWTGGYVDTEAFF.

V is TRBV6-4 and J is TRBJ2-5; 13 nucleotides match TRBD2. The V segment lost 6 bases and the J segment 5 bases; nucleotides outside the gene matches: 9. This CDR3 is 16 amino acids long. Germline loops: CDR1 MRHNA, CDR2 SNTAGT. The CDR3, as DNA: TGTGCCAGCAGCCCTGTGACTAGCGGGGGGTGGGAGACCCAGTACTTC. It yields the protein CASSPVTSGGWETQYF.

The chain recombines TRBV5-1 with TRBJ2-2; the D gene is possibly TRBD1 (6 bases). The germline gives CDR1 SGHRS, CDR2 YFSETQ. The V end lost 3 bases, the J end lost 12 bases, and 18 bases lay between the germline ends. The CDR3 spans 14 residues. The CDR3 DNA follows: TGCGCCAGCAGCTCCCTGGGGACACCTGGAAAGCTGTTTTTT. Translating it yields CASSSLGTPGKLFF.

This clone is large by share. The rearrangement uses TRBV18 and TRBJ2-7; TRBD2 might be the D (6 bases). The CDR3 contains 13 residues. V was clipped by 6 bases and J by 6 bases, with 15 bases between them. In germline, CDR1 is KGHSH, CDR2 LQKENI. The DNA for the CDR3 is TGTGCCAGCTCCCGGCATTGGGGGGTCGAGCAGTACGTC. Protein sequence: CASSRHWGVEQYV.

This chain links TRBV11-3 with TRBJ2-6; perhaps TRBD1 as D (5 bases). The CDR3 length is 16 residues. Per the germline V gene, CDR1 is SGHNT and CDR2 is YENEEA. Trimming removed 5 bases from V and 4 bases from J, with 15 bases in between. CDR3 amino acids: CASSPSTGTGANVLTF. DNA of the CDR3: TGTGCCAGCAGCCCATCAACAGGAACCGGGGCCAACGTCCTGACTTTC.

CDR3 amino acids: CASSPGTADTQYF. The DNA of the CDR3 is TGTGCCAGCAGCCCTGGGACAGCAGATACGCAGTATTTT. The genes are TRBV7-7 and TRBJ2-3; TRBD1 aligns across 7 bases. The CDR3 consists of 13 residues. Germline loops: CDR1 SSHAT, CDR2 FNYEAQ (reference sequence). Trimming cost V 5 bases and J 4 bases; bases outside gene matches: 3. The full variable domain, with the rest looked up from reference TRBV7-7 and TRBJ2-3, is GAGVSQSPRYKVTKRGQDVTLRCDPISSHATLYWYQQALGQGPEFLTYFNYEAQPDKSGLPSDRFSAERPEGSISTLTIQRTEQRDSAMYRCASSPGTADTQYFGPGTRLTVL.

The chain joins TRBV18 to TRBJ2-1; possibly TRBD2 for D (6 bases). This CDR3 is built from 14 residues. The V end was cut by 3 bases, the J end by 5 bases, with 11 bases between. CDR1 and CDR2 (germline): KGHSH, LQKENI. The CDR3 bases are TGTGCCAGCTCACCGACTAGGGGCGACAATGAGCAGTTCTTC. Translated: CASSPTRGDNEQFF.

This clone has more than one count but fewer than ten. This sequence joins TRBV5-1 and TRBJ2-7; possibly TRBD1 for D (5 bases). Germline CDR1 SGHRS, CDR2 YFSETQ. There are 13 residues in the CDR3. Trimming took 4 bases from V and 2 from J, leaving 10 bases between them. Here the CDR3 DNA reads TGCGCCAGCAGCACAGACAGAGCCTACGAGCAGTACTTC. Its translation: CASSTDRAYEQYF.

This chain connects TRBV19 to TRBJ2-5, with D hard to call. The CDR3 is made up of 13 amino acids. The V gene's germline CDR1 is LNHDA and CDR2 SQIVND (reference sequence). Trimming pared 3 bases from V and 4 bases from J, leaving 9 bases between. CDR3 sequence: CASSIGGPETQYF. Written as DNA, the CDR3 is TGTGCCAGTAGTATTGGCGGTCCAGAGACCCAGTACTTC.

V gene TRBV27 combines with J gene TRBJ1-5; D is ambiguous. V was cut by 3 bases and J by 0 bases, with 6 bases left in between. The CDR3 is 14 residues long. CDR1 MNHEY and CDR2 SMNVEV come from the germline V gene (reference sequence). The CDR3 DNA sequence: TGTGCCAGCAGTTTGGGCTATAGCAATCAGCCCCAGCATTTT. It translates to CASSLGYSNQPQHF.

The rearrangement joins TRBV27 to TRBJ2-1, with D perhaps matching TRBD1 (5 bases). V was cut by 5 bases and J by 6 bases, with 14 bases left in between. The CDR3 contains 14 residues. Germline V gene lookup returns CDR1 MNHEY and CDR2 SMNVEV (reference sequence). The CDR3 DNA sequence: TGTGCCAGCAGTCTCAGGACAATAACCAATGAGCAGTTCTTC. Its translation: CASSLRTITNEQFF.

The chain uses TRBV11-3 and TRBJ2-2, with 8 bases fitting TRBD1. There are 14 residues in the CDR3. Germline assignment: CDR1 SGHNT and CDR2 YENEEA. V gave up 8 bases and J gave up 3 bases; unmatched junction bases: 5. This chain's CDR3 is CASSDRAYTGELFF. DNA for the CDR3: TGTGCCAGCTCGGACAGGGCATACACCGGGGAGCTGTTTTTT.

The gene calls are TRBV5-1 and TRBJ1-1; 7 bases fit TRBD1. Unmatched junction bases numbered 3, after V lost 2 bases and J lost 8 bases. The CDR3 runs 12 residues. Germline CDR1 and CDR2: SGHRS and YFSETQ. The CDR3 reads CASSLGGWEAFF. CDR3 in DNA: TGCGCCAGCAGCTTAGGGGGCTGGGAAGCTTTCTTT.

This clone was seen just once. The rearrangement links TRBV7-2 to TRBJ2-1, with a tentative D call TRBD2 (7 bases). Trimming cost V 1 base and J 2 bases, with 12 bases left between them. The germline gives CDR1 SGHTA, CDR2 FQGNSA. This CDR3 has 16 amino acids. The CDR3: CASSLVGGGPYNEQFF. DNA for the CDR3: TGTGCCAGCAGCTTAGTTGGCGGGGGCCCCTACAATGAGCAGTTCTTC.